This T cell receptor (beta chain) is from a study of identical twins. The germline V gene has CDR1 DFQATT and CDR2 SNEGSKA (reference sequence). The CDR3 runs to 15 residues. V was pared by 5 bases and J by 4 bases, with 15 bases between. This clonotype appeared many times. Its antigen is unknown. A universal primer site was added by template switching, and unique molecular identifiers were carried by the cDNA. TCRdb used MiXCR to reprocess the 5' RACE reads, holding one entry per CDR3 protein. The sample includes roughly 470,000 distinct CDR3 sequences, roughly an eighth of them seen just once. Overall study findings and caveats: Within twin pairs, the out-of-frame alpha sequences they shared showed excess low generation probability. The degree of excess twin sharing was weaker in beta out-of-frame sequences.

These data are also associated with another study on yellow fever vaccine responses in identical twins.

Specimen: CD4+ T cells sorted from blood. The receptor was derived from a woman aged 18-29 years in good health. This sequence joins TRBV20-1 and TRBJ2-6; D gene unclear. The CDR3 region has the DNA TGCAGTGCTGTCCCCGTCTCGGCGGGGGCCAACGTCCTGACTTTC. Its translation: CSAVPVSAGANVLTF.